These 32 T cell receptor beta chains share one sample of origin, sequenced in a study of cytomegalovirus exposure and HLA in healthy donors. Primers for the PCR totalled 60 Vbeta and 13 Jbeta. Generated by immunoSEQ multiplex PCR, the TCRdb table keeps only in-frame clones and is missing some. This sample carries over 120,000 clones, about 80% of them seen once, and the ten largest clones take about 1.5%. The sequenced material came from PBMCs. These receptors were taken from a man younger than 40 in good health and CMV-seropositive.

For this clone: Other DNA sequences of this sample code for an identical CDR3. J is TRBJ2-5 and V is TRBV2; 7 bases fit TRBD2. The ends lost 2 bases at V and 2 bases at J; junction bases unmatched: 2. Germline CDR1 is SNHLY and CDR2 is FYNNEI. The CDR3 spans 14 residues. CDR3 sequence reads: CASSERGDQETQYF. DNA of the CDR3: TGTGCCAGCAGTGAACGGGGGGATCAAGAGACCCAGTACTTC.

The genes are TRBV15 and TRBJ1-5; TRBD1 is a possible D gene (6 bases). Per germline, CDR1 LNHNV and CDR2 YYDKDF (reference sequence). This CDR3 region has 16 residues. V was pared by 5 bases and J by 2 bases, with 16 bases between. CDR3 nucleotide sequence: TGTGCCACCAGCGGGGGGGCCGCCCTTGGCAATCAGCCCCAGCATTTT. Translated, it gives CATSGGAALGNQPQHF.

The chain is built from TRBV12-5 and TRBJ1-1; the D is unclear. This CDR3 spans 14 amino acids. Germline V gene lookup returns CDR1 LGHNT and CDR2 FRNRAP. V was trimmed by 4 bases and J by 2 bases, leaving 11 bases between them. The CDR3 region has the DNA TGTGCTAGTGGTTCCCTGAGGCTAAACACTGAAGCTTTCTTT. It translates to CASGSLRLNTEAFF.

The chain recombines TRBV30 with TRBJ2-5, with D uncertain. The CDR3 has 13 residues. V gave up 0 bases and J gave up 5 bases, with 10 bases separating them. CDR1 is GTSNPN, CDR2 SVGIG, per germline (reference sequence). The CDR3 coding sequence is TGTGCCTGGAGTGTAGGTTCCGGGGAGACCCAGTACTTC. This encodes CAWSVGSGETQYF.

The rearrangement uses TRBV2 and TRBJ1-2, with 8 bases identical to TRBD1. From germline, CDR1 is SNHLY and CDR2 FYNNEI. Trimming cost V 5 bases and J 6 bases; bases outside gene matches: 5. The CDR3 has 13 amino acids. The CDR3 spells CASSPTGGNGYTF. The CDR3 nucleotides read TGTGCCAGCAGTCCCACAGGGGGGAATGGCTACACCTTC.

This chain joins TRBV7-9 and TRBJ1-6; a possible D gene is TRBD1 (6 bases). Per the germline V gene, CDR1 is SEHNR and CDR2 is FQNEAQ (reference sequence). V lost 2 bases and J 5 bases, leaving 10 bases between the germline ends. CDR3 length equals 15 residues. The CDR3 sequence: CASSLSGVDNSPLHF. As DNA, the CDR3 is TGTGCCAGCAGCTTATCAGGGGTCGATAATTCACCCCTCCACTTT. The variable domain in full, completed from reference TRBV7-9 and TRBJ1-6, reads DTGVSQNPRHKITKRGQNVTFRCDPISEHNRLYWYRQTLGQGPEFLTYFQNEAQLEKSRLLSDRFSAERPKGSFSTLEIQRTEQGDSAMYLCASSLSGVDNSPLHFGNGTRLTVT.

The V call is TRBV2, the J call TRBJ2-1; 13 nucleotides agree with TRBD2. Germline V gene lookup returns CDR1 SNHLY and CDR2 FYNNEI. This CDR3 comprises 15 residues. The V and J ends lost 8 bases and 5 bases, in that order; junction bases with no gene match: 6. The DNA for the CDR3 is TGTGCCAGCCAGACTAGCGGGAGGACCAACAATGAGCAGTTCTTC. This codes for CASQTSGRTNNEQFF.

CDR3: CASSLAQNYGYTF. The CDR3 nucleotides read TGTGCCAGCAGCTTGGCTCAGAACTATGGCTACACCTTC. V gene TRBV27 combines with J gene TRBJ1-2; D is unclear. In germline, CDR1 is MNHEY, CDR2 SMNVEV (reference sequence). The CDR3 sequence is 13 residues long. Trimming shortened V by 6 bases and J by 2 bases, and 10 bases separated the two germline ends.

The chain combines TRBV5-1 with TRBJ1-1; TRBD1 matches 10 bases. From germline, CDR1 is SGHRS and CDR2 YFSETQ. The CDR3 consists of 14 residues. J gave up 5 bases and V 4 bases, and 5 bases lay outside the gene matches. The chain's CDR3 is CASSDRGLGTEAFF. As DNA, the CDR3 is TGCGCCAGCAGCGACAGGGGGCTAGGGACTGAAGCTTTCTTT.

This rearrangement joins TRBV6-1 to TRBJ2-5; 11 positions agree with TRBD1. The last part of the DNA fits TRBJ2-7 better; the J call may be wrong. There are 16 residues in the CDR3. The V gene's germline CDR1 is MNHNS and CDR2 SASEGT. CDR3 protein: CASSAAGQGGSYEQYF. CDR3 coding DNA: TGTGCCAGCAGTGCCGCGGGACAGGGGGGATCCTACGAGCAGTACTTC.

The V and J genes are TRBV2 and TRBJ1-2; no clear D. CDR1 is SNHLY and CDR2 is FYNNEI in the germline V gene. CDR3 length: 14 amino acids. V was pared by 11 bases and J by 0 bases, with 16 bases between. The CDR3 here is CAVLADFTNYGYTF. The CDR3 nucleotides read TGTGCCGTCCTCGCAGACTTCACTAACTATGGCTACACCTTC.

The CDR3 region is CASSLGGINEQFF. CDR3 nucleotides: TGTGCCAGCAGCTTAGGGGGCATAAATGAGCAGTTCTTC. V is TRBV7-3 and J is TRBJ2-1, with D maybe TRBD1 (6 bases). Germline lookup yields CDR1 SGHTA and CDR2 FQGTGA. CDR3 length equals 13 residues. Trimming took 2 bases from V and 7 from J, leaving 9 bases between them.

CDR3 residues: CASSPPSGRSQYF. The CDR3 DNA is TGTGCCAGCAGTCCCCCTAGCGGGAGATCTCAGTACTTC. The chain links TRBV28 to TRBJ2-5; TRBD2 matches at 10 bases. V was pared by 5 bases and J by 11 bases, with 8 bases of the junction left unmatched. Germline V gene data show CDR1 as MDHEN and CDR2 as SYDVKM. The CDR3 has 13 residues.

The chain is built from TRBV7-3 and TRBJ2-1, with 11 bases lining up with TRBD2. The CDR3 is 16 amino acids. From germline, CDR1 is SGHTA and CDR2 FQGTGA. J gave up 6 bases and V 4 bases, and 8 bases lay outside the gene matches. The CDR3 DNA follows: TGTGCCAGCAGCTCAGAGCTAGCGGGAGGAGGCAATGAGCAGTTCTTC. The encoded protein is CASSSELAGGGNEQFF.

This chain links TRBV7-9 with TRBJ2-3; tentatively, D is TRBD1 (6 bases). This CDR3 is built from 15 residues. V lost 4 bases, J lost 5 bases, and 16 bases lay in between. Germline assignment: CDR1 SEHNR and CDR2 FQNEAQ (reference sequence). Here the CDR3 reads CASSYYRVMLDTQYF. CDR3 DNA sequence: TGTGCCAGCAGCTATTACAGGGTGATGTTAGATACGCAGTATTTT.

The chain is built from TRBV28 and TRBJ2-7; 9 nucleotides align to TRBD1. V shed 5 bases, J shed 3 bases, and the junction held 11 bases outside the gene matches. Germline V gives CDR1 MDHEN, CDR2 SYDVKM. CDR3 length: 16 residues. CDR3 protein: CASSTPPGTGYYEQYF. The CDR3 DNA reads TGTGCCAGCAGTACCCCGCCTGGGACAGGGTACTACGAGCAGTACTTC.

This clone has just a few counts. This rearrangement joins TRBV6-1 to TRBJ2-7; 7 bases agree with TRBD2. Looked up from germline, CDR1 is MNHNS and CDR2 is SASEGT. The CDR3 has 15 residues. The V segment lost 1 base and the J segment 0 bases; nucleotides outside the gene matches: 3. The CDR3 nucleotides read TGTGCCAGCAGTGAAGTGGGGGGGAACTCCTACGAGCAGTACTTC. Translated: CASSEVGGNSYEQYF.

CDR3 nucleotide sequence: TGCGCCAGCAGCCAAGAATCGGGTAGTGGGCTAGCGGGGAAAGAGACCCAGTACTTC. Residues: CASSQESGSGLAGKETQYF. This chain connects TRBV4-1 to TRBJ2-5; 9 bases match TRBD2. The CDR3 has 19 amino acids. With V trimmed by 0 bases and J by 3 bases, 14 bases remained unmatched. The V gene's germline CDR1 is MGHRA and CDR2 YSYEKL.

The V call is TRBV27, the J call TRBJ2-7; TRBD2 aligns across 7 bases. V shed 0 bases, J shed 0 bases, and the junction held 14 bases outside the gene matches. Per germline, CDR1 MNHEY and CDR2 SMNVEV (reference sequence). The CDR3 is 19 amino acids. CDR3 DNA: TGTGCCAGCAGTTTATCGCCCCCTATTCTAGCGGAGATCTCCTACGAGCAGTACTTC. This codes for CASSLSPPILAEISYEQYF.

The chain couples TRBV27 to TRBJ1-2, with TRBD1 matching over 9 bases. Looked up from germline, CDR1 is MNHEY and CDR2 is SMNVEV (reference sequence). This CDR3 has 15 amino acids. J lost 4 bases, V lost 6 bases, and 9 bases had no gene match. The CDR3 DNA reads TGTGCCAGCAGCCCCAACCGGGGACAGGGCTATGGCTACACCTTC. Residues: CASSPNRGQGYGYTF.

This clone was seen a handful of times. This rearrangement joins TRBV13 to TRBJ1-2, with a tentative D call TRBD1 (5 bases). Trimming shortened V by 5 bases and J by 5 bases, and 15 bases separated the two germline ends. Germline V gene sequence: CDR1 PRHDT, CDR2 FYEKMQ (reference sequence). The CDR3 is made up of 14 amino acids. CDR3 nucleotides: TGTGCCAGCAGCCCTTCCAGGGCCTGGTATGGCTACACCTTC. This gives the protein CASSPSRAWYGYTF.

The V and J genes are TRBV21-1 and TRBJ1-1. TRBV21-1 is assigned pseudogene status. The CDR3 is made up of 17 amino acids. DNA of the CDR3: TGTGCCAGCAGCAAATCCCGCCCAGACTATATGAACACTGAAGCTTTCTTT. Translated: CASSKSRPDYMNTEAFF.

This clone was found a few times. V and J are TRBV28 and TRBJ1-1, with TRBD1 matching 9 bases. The junction had 8 bases not matched to a gene; V was cut back by 3 bases and J by 3 bases. The CDR3 runs 16 residues. Germline values: CDR1 MDHEN, CDR2 SYDVKM. The DNA of the CDR3 is TGTGCCAGCAGTTTGGGGACAGGGTGGATTCACACTGAAGCTTTCTTT. Protein product: CASSLGTGWIHTEAFF.

The J gene is TRBJ2-3, the V gene TRBV19; 7 bases map to TRBD2. V was clipped by 5 bases and J by 2 bases; unmatched bases: 22. This CDR3 comprises 20 residues. Germline CDR1 and CDR2: LNHDA and SQIVND (reference sequence). The DNA of the CDR3 is TGTGCCAGTAGTCGCCGCCTAGCGGTTCCTGGAAGTTTGGACACAGATACGCAGTATTTT. Translation gives CASSRRLAVPGSLDTDTQYF.

This sequence joins TRBV7-2 and TRBJ2-1; 7 bases line up with TRBD2. Germline V gene sequence: CDR1 SGHTA, CDR2 FQGNSA. V lost 0 bases, J lost 0 bases, and 20 bases stayed unmatched. The CDR3 has 22 residues. CDR3 bases: TGTGCCAGCAGCTTAGCAGGCGGGGCCCGTCAGGCGCTAGCGGACTCCTACAATGAGCAGTTCTTC. This translates into CASSLAGGARQALADSYNEQFF.

The chain links TRBV28 to TRBJ2-7, with 10 positions matching TRBD1. The CDR3 has 16 residues. The germline V gene encodes CDR1 MDHEN and CDR2 SYDVKM. The V segment lost 5 bases and the J segment 2 bases; nucleotides outside the gene matches: 9. The chain's CDR3 is CASSTTGTGAPYEQYF. The CDR3 nucleotides are TGTGCCAGCAGTACCACCGGGACAGGGGCTCCCTACGAGCAGTACTTC.

This chain connects TRBV30 to TRBJ1-1; D may be TRBD1 (5 bases). Germline values: CDR1 GTSNPN, CDR2 SVGIG (reference sequence). Trimming removed 2 bases from V and 0 bases from J, with 13 bases in between. This CDR3 region has 15 residues. DNA of the CDR3: TGTGCCTGGAGTTGGGCGGGGGATATGAACACTGAAGCTTTCTTT. It is translated as CAWSWAGDMNTEAFF.

V is TRBV28 and J is TRBJ2-1; unclear D gene. This CDR3 contains 13 residues. Germline V CDR1 and CDR2: MDHEN, SYDVKM. The V end was cut by 6 bases, the J end by 7 bases, with 13 bases between. The CDR3 DNA is TGTGCCAGCAGCCCGGTCGGGTGGAATGAGCAGTTCTTC. This sequence encodes CASSPVGWNEQFF.

This sequence joins TRBV19 and TRBJ2-1; D is possibly TRBD1 (5 bases). The V end lost 4 bases, the J end lost 1 base, and 11 bases lay between the germline ends. The CDR3 covers 15 residues. CDR1 is LNHDA and CDR2 is SQIVND in the germline V gene (reference sequence). Written as DNA, the CDR3 is TGTGCCAGTAGTACACCTACAGGATCCTACAATGAGCAGTTCTTC. Amino acid sequence: CASSTPTGSYNEQFF.

This rearrangement joins TRBV7-9 to TRBJ2-1, with D possibly matching TRBD2 (5 bases). Germline CDR1 SEHNR, CDR2 FQNEAQ (reference sequence). The CDR3 contains 13 residues. Trimming pared 8 bases from V and 8 bases from J, leaving 16 bases between. The CDR3 DNA sequence: TGTGCCAGCGGCACGGGGAGAGGCGATGAGCAGTTCTTC. It translates to CASGTGRGDEQFF.

This chain links TRBV5-1 with TRBJ2-5; 7 positions match TRBD1. This CDR3 is 15 amino acids long. Losses at the gene ends were 4 bases for V and 4 bases for J; bases not matched to a gene: 10. Germline assignment: CDR1 SGHRS and CDR2 YFSETQ. CDR3 amino acids: CASSGEQGKGETQYF. CDR3 in DNA: TGCGCCAGCAGCGGCGAACAGGGGAAGGGAGAGACCCAGTACTTC.

The CDR3 DNA sequence: TGTTCCGCAAACCTTCAGGGGGCCACTGAAGCTTTCTTT. Residues: CSANLQGATEAFF. V and J are TRBV7-9 and TRBJ1-1; 8 nucleotides line up with TRBD1. The CDR3 contains 13 residues. CDR1 is SEHNR and CDR2 is FQNEAQ in the germline V gene (reference sequence). The whole variable domain, filled in from reference TRBV7-9 and TRBJ1-1, reads DTGVSQNPRHKITKRGQNVTFRCDPISEHNRLYWYRQTLGQGPEFLTYFQNEAQLEKSRLLSDRFSAERPKGSFSTLEIQRTEQGDSAMYLCSANLQGATEAFFGQGTRLTVV.